What follows are 6 T cell receptor beta chains derived from one specimen sequenced in a study of shared clonotypes between healthy human individuals. CD8 cells regarded as naive lacked CD45RO, were positively chosen for CCR7, and omitted terminally differentiated effector memory CD45RA+ cells. TCRdb keeps only in-frame clones here, not all; method: immunoSEQ multiplex PCR. The sample lists 500,000 to 700,000 clones, roughly 96% occurring once. Specimen: naive CD8+ T cells sorted from blood. The receptors originated from a woman under 40 in good health.

V is TRBV4-1 and J is TRBJ2-7, with D perhaps matching TRBD1 or TRBD2 (5 bases each). V gave up 5 bases and J gave up 2 bases, with 13 bases separating them. The CDR3 runs to 14 residues. Germline lookup yields CDR1 MGHRA and CDR2 YSYEKL. The CDR3 DNA is TGCGCCAGCAGCACCAGGGAGTTAGCCTACGAGCAGTACTTC. Translated, it gives CASSTRELAYEQYF.

V is TRBV28 and J is TRBJ1-5, with unresolved D. Trimming took off 5 bases at V and 6 bases at J, with 14 bases between the two ends. Germline CDR1 reads MDHEN; CDR2 reads SYDVKM. The CDR3 length is 14 residues. The CDR3 sequence is CASSRINGLQPQHF. CDR3 coding DNA: TGTGCCAGCAGTCGCATAAATGGGCTTCAGCCCCAGCATTTT.

V gene TRBV13 combines with J gene TRBJ1-2, with 11 bases matching TRBD1. This CDR3 has 17 amino acids. CDR1 is PRHDT, CDR2 FYEKMQ, per germline (reference sequence). The V segment lost 2 bases and the J segment 1 base; nucleotides outside the gene matches: 6. The CDR3 coding sequence is TGTGCCAGCAGCTTAAAGGGACAGGGGGAGGTTAACTATGGCTACACCTTC. It is translated as CASSLKGQGEVNYGYTF.

This chain uses TRBV25-1 with TRBJ2-3, with no clear D. The V and J ends lost 6 bases and 2 bases respectively, with 9 bases between them. This CDR3 has 13 amino acids. In germline, CDR1 is MGHDK, CDR2 SYGVNS. CDR3: CASRSWDTDTQYF. For the CDR3, the DNA is TGTGCCAGCAGAAGTTGGGACACAGATACGCAGTATTTT.

Only a few counts were recorded for this clone. The gene calls are TRBV29-1 and TRBJ2-5; weak D call: TRBD2 (6 bases). Germline V lookup: CDR1 SQVTM, CDR2 ANQGSEA. V was pared by 6 bases and J by 11 bases, with 19 bases between. The length of the CDR3 is 12 residues. CDR3 bases: TGCAGCGTCCTGGGGCGGGAAAGGGAGCAGTACTTC. Its translation: CSVLGREREQYF.

This clone occurred a few times. The same CDR3 is also encoded by other DNA sequences in this sample. The chain uses TRBV5-4 and TRBJ2-7, with D unclear. The CDR3 is made up of 11 amino acids. Germline V gives CDR1 SGHNT, CDR2 YYREEE (reference sequence). Trimming stripped 3 bases from V and 6 bases from J, with 7 bases between. The CDR3 reads CASSSLGEQYF. The CDR3 region has the DNA TGTGCCAGCAGCTCCCTAGGCGAGCAGTACTTC.